This T cell receptor beta chain was captured in a study of control samples from healthy donors and cancer patients. Germline V gene sequence: CDR1 LGHNA, CDR2 YNFKEQ. This CDR3 contains 19 residues. V trimming: 0 bases; J trimming: 1 base; junction bases outside the gene matches: 8. Produced via immunoSEQ multiplex PCR; TCRdb's table is partial and in-frame only. The table includes around 230,000 clones, about 93% detected once. Sequencing was performed on blood. The sequence came from a man aged 45-65 years in good health. This chain joins TRBV4-2 and TRBJ2-6; the match to TRBD1 covers 8 bases. CDR3 DNA sequence: TGTGCCAGCAGCCAAGATCCCGCAGGGGGCAGGTCTGGGGCCAACGTCCTGACTTTC. Amino acid sequence: CASSQDPAGGRSGANVLTF.